These T cell receptor beta chains were read from a single sample in a study of identical twins. Each CDR3 protein is one row after TCRdb ran MiXCR on the 5' RACE reads. Of roughly 200,000 distinct CDR3 sequences in the sample, 15% to 20% were seen once. The same specimen was also included in a second study, on T cells expressing NK-cell markers.

The sequencing sample was made of CD8+ T cells sorted from blood. The receptors here all came from a woman between 18 and 29 years old in good health. Both conserved end residues are part of each CDR3. D genes are given only for firm matches.

D gene: TRBD1; V gene: TRBV6-1; J gene: TRBJ1-2; CDR3 protein: CASSRDSFYGYTF
D gene: NA; V gene: TRBV6-5; J gene: TRBJ2-1; CDR3 protein: CASSYSKSGDEQFF
D gene: NA; V gene: TRBV9; J gene: TRBJ1-1; CDR3 protein: CASSPEWQSRTEAFF
D gene: TRBD2; V gene: TRBV4-1; J gene: TRBJ2-1; CDR3 protein: CASSIEPGLVNEQFF
D gene: TRBD2; V gene: TRBV7-6; J gene: TRBJ2-1; CDR3 protein: CASSSSGTSGEDYNEQFF
D gene: NA; V gene: TRBV7-8; J gene: TRBJ2-1; CDR3 protein: CASSYPLEGSRGNEQFF
D gene: NA; V gene: TRBV28; J gene: TRBJ1-4; CDR3 protein: CASSLWDSYEEKLFF
D gene: TRBD2; V gene: TRBV7-2; J gene: TRBJ2-1; CDR3 protein: CASSFGLAGGRFYNEQFF
D gene: NA; V gene: TRBV20-1; J gene: TRBJ1-2; CDR3 protein: CSVEGTNF
D gene: NA; V gene: TRBV29-1; J gene: TRBJ2-7; CDR3 protein: CSVRVDSYEQYF
D gene: NA; V gene: TRBV7-9; J gene: TRBJ2-3; CDR3 protein: CASSLGPKGDTDTQYF
D gene: NA; V gene: TRBV20-1; J gene: TRBJ1-5; CDR3 protein: CSAYSYGQPQHF
D gene: TRBD1; V gene: TRBV7-9; J gene: TRBJ2-2; CDR3 protein: CASTPPTGPGELFF
D gene: NA; V gene: TRBV10-2; J gene: TRBJ2-7; CDR3 protein: CASKPQLNYEQYF
D gene: NA; V gene: TRBV13; J gene: TRBJ1-6; CDR3 protein: CASSEGFGTLHF
D gene: TRBD1; V gene: TRBV4-2; J gene: TRBJ2-1; CDR3 protein: CASSQQGVSYNEQFF
D gene: NA; V gene: TRBV20-1; J gene: TRBJ2-3; CDR3 protein: CSANHPGLSTDTQYF
D gene: TRBD1; V gene: TRBV5-1; J gene: TRBJ1-5; CDR3 protein: CASSWGQGTPQHF
D gene: NA; V gene: TRBV15; J gene: TRBJ2-2; CDR3 protein: CATKGSIDWTGELFF
D gene: NA; V gene: TRBV7-8; J gene: TRBJ2-3; CDR3 protein: CASSSGEGTQYF
D gene: NA; V gene: TRBV7-9; J gene: TRBJ2-1; CDR3 protein: CASSGGRPYNEQFF
D gene: NA; V gene: TRBV3-1; J gene: TRBJ2-7; CDR3 protein: CASSHKGYPYEQYF
D gene: NA; V gene: TRBV10-3; J gene: TRBJ2-6; CDR3 protein: CAISGGGGANVLTF
D gene: TRBD2; V gene: TRBV7-8; J gene: TRBJ2-1; CDR3 protein: CASSLWPSGSPAYNEQFF
D gene: NA; V gene: TRBV2; J gene: TRBJ1-5; CDR3 protein: CASSEARGGEPQHF
D gene: NA; V gene: TRBV6-1; J gene: TRBJ1-4; CDR3 protein: CASSPMTVRVEKLFF
D gene: NA; V gene: TRBV20-1; J gene: TRBJ2-7; CDR3 protein: CSARDDGYEQYF
D gene: TRBD1; V gene: TRBV4-1; J gene: TRBJ2-4; CDR3 protein: CASSQEGQRDIQYF
D gene: TRBD1; V gene: TRBV7-9; J gene: TRBJ2-3; CDR3 protein: CASSDRAEEADTQYF
D gene: NA; V gene: TRBV27; J gene: TRBJ1-2; CDR3 protein: CASGGGARTNYGYTF
D gene: TRBD2; V gene: TRBV20-1; J gene: TRBJ2-1; CDR3 protein: CSAPLAQAYNEQFF
D gene: TRBD1; V gene: TRBV6-2/TRBV6-3; J gene: TRBJ2-7; CDR3 protein: CATELTGAYEQYF
D gene: NA; V gene: TRBV4-3; J gene: TRBJ2-1; CDR3 protein: CASSPGQGNEQFF
D gene: TRBD1; V gene: TRBV5-1; J gene: TRBJ2-7; CDR3 protein: CASSIRDRVTYEQYF
D gene: NA; V gene: TRBV20-1; J gene: TRBJ2-5; CDR3 protein: CSATAEETQYF
D gene: NA; V gene: TRBV29-1; J gene: TRBJ2-1; CDR3 protein: CSVDSGADEQFF
D gene: NA; V gene: TRBV12-3/TRBV12-4; J gene: TRBJ1-2; CDR3 protein: CASSRGALSGYTF
D gene: NA; V gene: TRBV29-1; J gene: TRBJ1-1; CDR3 protein: CSVEGVTGRGNTEAFF
D gene: NA; V gene: TRBV21-1; J gene: TRBJ1-2; CDR3 protein: CASILPCYYGYTF
D gene: NA; V gene: TRBV20-1; J gene: TRBJ2-7; CDR3 protein: CSAPLRGFEQYF
D gene: NA; V gene: TRBV9; J gene: TRBJ2-7; CDR3 protein: CASSPPRASRDEQYF
D gene: NA; V gene: TRBV29-1; J gene: TRBJ2-5; CDR3 protein: CSVLHRRETQYF
D gene: NA; V gene: TRBV12-3/TRBV12-4; J gene: TRBJ1-1; CDR3 protein: CASSLGGPGTEAFF
D gene: NA; V gene: TRBV6-2/TRBV6-3; J gene: TRBJ1-5; CDR3 protein: CASSGPGGTARQPQHF
D gene: NA; V gene: TRBV4-3; J gene: TRBJ2-6; CDR3 protein: CASSQDWSTGANVLTF
D gene: NA; V gene: TRBV7-6; J gene: TRBJ2-1; CDR3 protein: CASSLAAYSGRTYNEQFF
D gene: TRBD1; V gene: TRBV5-1; J gene: TRBJ1-1; CDR3 protein: CASSSGTGGEAFF
D gene: NA; V gene: TRBV7-9; J gene: TRBJ2-5; CDR3 protein: CASTPEWGETQYF